This TCR beta chain was obtained from a study of OX40 agonist ivuxolimab in advanced cancers. Study summary: Two cutaneous melanoma patients and one hepatocellular carcinoma patient, three in all, had partial responses.

CDR1 and CDR2 from the germline V gene are MNHEY and SMNVEV (reference sequence). The CDR3 loop spans 17 amino acids. V lost 5 bases to trimming and J lost 5 bases, with 22 bases between them. Only in-frame clones appear in the TCRdb table, and some are missing; sequencing was by immunoSEQ multiplex PCR. This table holds some 74,000 clones, around 93% found once. The chain combines TRBV27 with TRBJ1-5; a weak D match, TRBD1 (5 bases). The source is an adult with an advanced solid tumor such as melanoma, head and neck, liver or kidney cancer. Sequencing used CD4+ or CD8+ T cells sorted from blood, obtained in a trial of the OX40 agonist ivuxolimab. DNA for the CDR3: TGTGCCAGCAGTCCCTCGTTTGGGACCGGGGGGGATCAGCCCCAGCATTTT. Translated: CASSPSFGTGGDQPQHF.